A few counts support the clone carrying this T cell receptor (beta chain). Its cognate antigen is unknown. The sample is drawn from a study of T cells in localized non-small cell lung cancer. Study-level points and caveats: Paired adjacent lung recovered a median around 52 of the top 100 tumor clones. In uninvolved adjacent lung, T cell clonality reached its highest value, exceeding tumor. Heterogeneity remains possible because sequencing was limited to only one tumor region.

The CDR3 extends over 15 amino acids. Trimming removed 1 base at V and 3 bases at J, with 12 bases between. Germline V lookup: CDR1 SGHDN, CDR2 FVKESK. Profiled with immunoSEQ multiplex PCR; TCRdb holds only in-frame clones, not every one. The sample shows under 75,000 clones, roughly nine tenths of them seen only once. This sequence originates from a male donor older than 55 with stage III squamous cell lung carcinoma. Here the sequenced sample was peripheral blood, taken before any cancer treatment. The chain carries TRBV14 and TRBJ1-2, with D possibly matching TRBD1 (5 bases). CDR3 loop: CASSQGMLTDYGYTF. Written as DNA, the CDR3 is TGTGCCAGCAGCCAAGGGATGCTGACAGACTATGGCTACACCTTC.